This T cell receptor (beta chain) was profiled in a study of cytomegalovirus exposure and HLA in healthy donors. Study observations and caveats: A later analysis linked a missense variant in DCLRE1C to the trimming of TCR beta V and J genes.

In the case of this clone: What it binds is not known.

Vbeta (60) and Jbeta (13) primers were used in the PCR. Per the study methods: A later analysis counted about 80 million unique TCR beta chains, about 10 million shared. The table came from immunoSEQ multiplex PCR; TCRdb's copy has only in-frame clones and leaves some out. Clone size and V and J calls were adopted from that table, with D and trimming inferred from the DNA. This table holds 40,000 to 50,000 clones, around 68% found once. What was sequenced was PBMCs. The TCR was taken from a man between 25 and 39 years old in good health and CMV-seronegative.

For the CDR3, the DNA is TGCAGCGCCACCGGGACATTGAACACTGAAGCTTTCTTT. This sequence encodes CSATGTLNTEAFF. V usage is TRBV29-1 and J usage is TRBJ1-1; D is possibly TRBD1 (6 bases). The CDR3 extends over 13 amino acids. Germline V gene lookup returns CDR1 SQVTM and CDR2 ANQGSEA. V shed 7 bases and J shed 0 bases, with 12 bases lying between them.